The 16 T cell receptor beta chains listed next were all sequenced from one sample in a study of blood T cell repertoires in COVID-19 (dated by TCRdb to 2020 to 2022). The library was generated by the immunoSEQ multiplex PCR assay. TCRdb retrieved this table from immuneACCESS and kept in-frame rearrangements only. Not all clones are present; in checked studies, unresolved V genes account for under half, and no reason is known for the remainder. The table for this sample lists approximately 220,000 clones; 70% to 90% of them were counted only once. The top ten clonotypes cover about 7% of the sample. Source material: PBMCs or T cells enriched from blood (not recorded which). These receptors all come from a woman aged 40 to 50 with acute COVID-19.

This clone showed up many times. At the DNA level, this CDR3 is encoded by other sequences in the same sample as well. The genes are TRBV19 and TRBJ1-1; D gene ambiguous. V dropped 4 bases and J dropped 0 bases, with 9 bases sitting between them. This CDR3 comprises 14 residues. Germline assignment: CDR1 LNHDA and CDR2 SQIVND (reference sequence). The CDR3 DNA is TGTGCCAGTAGTAGTCCGGGTTTGAACACTGAAGCTTTCTTT. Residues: CASSSPGLNTEAFF.

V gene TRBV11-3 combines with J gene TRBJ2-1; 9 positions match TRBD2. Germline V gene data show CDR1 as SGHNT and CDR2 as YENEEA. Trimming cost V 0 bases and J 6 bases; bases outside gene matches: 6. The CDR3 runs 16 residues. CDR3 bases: TGTGCCAGCAGCTTAGATCCTAGCGGGAATATCAATGAGCAGTTCTTC. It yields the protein CASSLDPSGNINEQFF. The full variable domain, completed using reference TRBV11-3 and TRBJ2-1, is EAGVVQSPRYKIIEKKQPVAFWCNPISGHNTLYWYLQNLGQGPELLIRYENEEAVDDSQLPKDRFSAERLKGVDSTLKIQPAELGDSAVYLCASSLDPSGNINEQFFGPGTRLTVL.

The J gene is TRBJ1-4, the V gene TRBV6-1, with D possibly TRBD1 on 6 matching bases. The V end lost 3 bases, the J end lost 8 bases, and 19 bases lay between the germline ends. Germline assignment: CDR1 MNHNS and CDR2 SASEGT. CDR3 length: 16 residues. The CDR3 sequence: CASSDRPGQKKEKLFF. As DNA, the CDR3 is TGTGCCAGCAGTGACCGGCCGGGACAAAAAAAAGAAAAACTGTTTTTT.

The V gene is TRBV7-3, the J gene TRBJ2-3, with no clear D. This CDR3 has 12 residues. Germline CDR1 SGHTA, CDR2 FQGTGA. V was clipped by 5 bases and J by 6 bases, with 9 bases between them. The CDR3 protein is CASSETLDTQYF. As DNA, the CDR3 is TGTGCCAGCAGCGAGACTTTGGATACGCAGTATTTT.

The CDR3 sequence is CASSETGNTEAFF. Written as DNA, the CDR3 is TGCGCCAGCAGTGAGACAGGGAACACTGAAGCTTTCTTT. J is TRBJ1-1 and V is TRBV10-1, with D possibly matching TRBD1 (5 bases). Trimming left V 2 bases short and J 1 base short, with 5 bases between. The CDR3 covers 13 residues. From germline, CDR1 is WNHNN and CDR2 SYGVQD (reference sequence).

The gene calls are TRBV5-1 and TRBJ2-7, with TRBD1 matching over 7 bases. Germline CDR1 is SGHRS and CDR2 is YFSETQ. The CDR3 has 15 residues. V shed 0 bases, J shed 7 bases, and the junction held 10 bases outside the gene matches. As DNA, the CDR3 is TGCGCCAGCAGCTTGGTTGGACAGGCGTCGGGGGAGCAGTACTTC. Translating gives CASSLVGQASGEQYF. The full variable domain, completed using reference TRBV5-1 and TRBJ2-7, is KAGVTQTPRYLIKTRGQQVTLSCSPISGHRSVSWYQQTPGQGLQFLFEYFSETQRNKGNFPGRFSGRQFSNSRSEMNVSTLELGDSALYLCASSLVGQASGEQYFGPGTRLTVT.

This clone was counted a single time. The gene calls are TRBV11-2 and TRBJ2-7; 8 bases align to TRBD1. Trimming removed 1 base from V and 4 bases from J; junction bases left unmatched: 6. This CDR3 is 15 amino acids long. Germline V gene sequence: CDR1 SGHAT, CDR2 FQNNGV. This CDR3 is CASSLVAGGGYEQYF. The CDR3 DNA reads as TGTGCCAGCAGCTTAGTTGCAGGGGGCGGGTACGAGCAGTACTTC.

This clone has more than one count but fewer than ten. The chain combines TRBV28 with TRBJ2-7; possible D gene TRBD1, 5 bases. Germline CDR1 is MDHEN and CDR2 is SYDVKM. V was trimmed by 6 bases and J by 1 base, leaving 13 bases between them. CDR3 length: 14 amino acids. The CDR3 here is CASRPAGISYEQYF. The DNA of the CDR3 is TGTGCCAGCAGACCGGCAGGGATTTCCTACGAGCAGTACTTC.

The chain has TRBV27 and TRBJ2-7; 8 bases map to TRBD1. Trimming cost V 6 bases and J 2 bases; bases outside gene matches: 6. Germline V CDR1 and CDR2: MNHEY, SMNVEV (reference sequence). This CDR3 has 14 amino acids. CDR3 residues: CASSTRQGTYEQYF. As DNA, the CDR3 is TGTGCCAGCAGCACCCGACAGGGGACCTACGAGCAGTACTTC.

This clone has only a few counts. CDR3 nucleotides: TGTGCCAGCAGTGAAGCACCAGGGGAGAGCACTGAAGCTTTCTTT. It yields the protein CASSEAPGESTEAFF. This chain uses TRBV2 with TRBJ1-1, with D perhaps TRBD1 (6 bases). Looked up from germline, CDR1 is SNHLY and CDR2 is FYNNEI. Trimming removed 0 bases from V and 4 bases from J, with 12 bases in between. This CDR3 comprises 15 residues. The entire variable domain, with the rest obtained from reference TRBV2 and TRBJ1-1, is as follows: EPEVTQTPSHQVTQMGQEVILRCVPISNHLYFYWYRQILGQKVEFLVSFYNNEISEKSEIFDDQFSVERPDGSNFTLKIRSTKLEDSAMYFCASSEAPGESTEAFFGQGTRLTVV.

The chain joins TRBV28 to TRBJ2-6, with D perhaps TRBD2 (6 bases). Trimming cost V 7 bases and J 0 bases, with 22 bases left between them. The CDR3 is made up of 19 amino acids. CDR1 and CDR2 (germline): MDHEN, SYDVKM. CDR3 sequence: CASTATPPGVSSGANVLTF. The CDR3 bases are TGTGCCAGCACCGCGACCCCACCGGGGGTAAGCTCTGGGGCCAACGTCCTGACTTTC.

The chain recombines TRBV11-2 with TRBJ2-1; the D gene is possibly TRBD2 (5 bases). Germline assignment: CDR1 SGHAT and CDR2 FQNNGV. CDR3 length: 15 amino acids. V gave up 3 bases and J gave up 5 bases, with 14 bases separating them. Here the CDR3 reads CASSLSGSAHNEQFF. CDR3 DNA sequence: TGTGCCAGCAGCTTGAGTGGGAGCGCCCACAATGAGCAGTTCTTC.

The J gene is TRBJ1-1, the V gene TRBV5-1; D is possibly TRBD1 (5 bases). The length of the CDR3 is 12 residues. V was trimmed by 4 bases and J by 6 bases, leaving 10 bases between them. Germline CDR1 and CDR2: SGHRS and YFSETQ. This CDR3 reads CASSTPGAEAFF. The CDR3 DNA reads TGCGCCAGCAGCACACCGGGGGCTGAAGCTTTCTTT.

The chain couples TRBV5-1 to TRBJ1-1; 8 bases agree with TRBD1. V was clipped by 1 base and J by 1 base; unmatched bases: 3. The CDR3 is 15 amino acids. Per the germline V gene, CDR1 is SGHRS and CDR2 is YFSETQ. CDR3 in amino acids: CASSLTGQGNTEAFF. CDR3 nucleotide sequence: TGCGCCAGCAGCTTGACAGGACAGGGGAACACTGAAGCTTTCTTT. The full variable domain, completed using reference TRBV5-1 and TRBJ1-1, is KAGVTQTPRYLIKTRGQQVTLSCSPISGHRSVSWYQQTPGQGLQFLFEYFSETQRNKGNFPGRFSGRQFSNSRSEMNVSTLELGDSALYLCASSLTGQGNTEAFFGQGTRLTVV.

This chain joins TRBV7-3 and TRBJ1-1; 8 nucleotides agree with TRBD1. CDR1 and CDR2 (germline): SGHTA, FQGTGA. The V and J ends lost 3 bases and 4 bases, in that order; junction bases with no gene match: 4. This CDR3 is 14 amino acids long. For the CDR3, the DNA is TGTGCCAGCAGCTTCCAGGGGGCAGGCACTGAAGCTTTCTTT. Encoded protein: CASSFQGAGTEAFF. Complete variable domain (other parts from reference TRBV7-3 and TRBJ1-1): GAGVSQTPSNKVTEKGKYVELRCDPISGHTALYWYRQSLGQGPEFLIYFQGTGAADDSGLPNDRFFAVRPEGSVSTLKIQRTERGDSAVYLCASSFQGAGTEAFFGQGTRLTVV.

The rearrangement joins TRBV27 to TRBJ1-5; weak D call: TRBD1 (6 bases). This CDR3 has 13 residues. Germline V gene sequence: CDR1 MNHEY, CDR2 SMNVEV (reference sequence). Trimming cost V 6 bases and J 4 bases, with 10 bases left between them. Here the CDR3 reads CASSRGGNQPQHF. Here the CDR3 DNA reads TGTGCCAGCAGCAGGGGAGGGAATCAGCCCCAGCATTTT.